These 22 T cell receptor beta chains were sequenced from one sample in a study of blood T cell repertoires in COVID-19. Measured with immunoSEQ multiplex PCR; TCRdb has only the in-frame clones, and not every one. The sample comprises about 170,000 clones, approximately 91% of which are singletons, and about 0.77% rests with the top ten. The sample taken for sequencing was PBMCs or T cells enriched from blood (not recorded which). The origin of the receptors is a woman between 18 and 30 years old who had recovered from COVID-19.

The CDR3: CASSSYTEQETQYF. DNA for the CDR3: TGTGCCAGCAGTTCTTACACAGAACAAGAGACCCAGTACTTC. The chain links TRBV27 to TRBJ2-5; D gene unclear. Per the germline V gene, CDR1 is MNHEY and CDR2 is SMNVEV (reference sequence). The V end lost 4 bases, the J end lost 2 bases, and 11 bases lay between the germline ends. The CDR3 loop spans 14 amino acids.

The chain links TRBV19 to TRBJ2-5, with D tentatively TRBD2 (5 bases). There are 17 residues in the CDR3. Germline loops: CDR1 LNHDA, CDR2 SQIVND (reference sequence). Trimming pared 5 bases from V and 4 bases from J, leaving 23 bases between. CDR3 DNA sequence: TGTGCCAGTAGTCCTTCCGTAGGGTCGGGATCGAGAGAGACCCAGTACTTC. Translated, it gives CASSPSVGSGSRETQYF.

V is TRBV6-1 and J is TRBJ2-5; no firm D call. This CDR3 region has 14 residues. Germline values: CDR1 MNHNS, CDR2 SASEGT. V lost 1 base and J lost 5, with 11 bases in between. The CDR3 DNA reads TGTGCCAGCAGTGAAGGAGCCGATGTTGAGACCCAGTACTTC. Translation: CASSEGADVETQYF.

The rearrangement uses TRBV27 and TRBJ1-2; D is possibly TRBD1 (6 bases). Trimming shortened V by 5 bases and J by 3 bases, and 16 bases separated the two germline ends. The CDR3 has 15 residues. Germline CDR1 MNHEY, CDR2 SMNVEV (reference sequence). The CDR3 DNA reads TGTGCCAGCAGTCCTAGGGGGGGGAGCGACTATGGCTACACCTTC. This sequence encodes CASSPRGGSDYGYTF.

The V call is TRBV7-9, the J call TRBJ2-7; unclear D gene. Germline loops: CDR1 SEHNR, CDR2 FQNEAQ (reference sequence). The CDR3 consists of 12 residues. Trimming removed 5 bases from V and 6 bases from J, with 11 bases in between. The CDR3 DNA reads as TGTGCCAGCAGCCCCTTAGTACGCGAGCAGTACTTC. It specifies CASSPLVREQYF.

This sequence joins TRBV5-1 and TRBJ2-5; 9 positions match TRBD1. The germline gives CDR1 SGHRS, CDR2 YFSETQ. The ends lost 1 base at V and 3 bases at J; junction bases unmatched: 7. The CDR3 has 16 amino acids. The chain's CDR3 is CASSLLQGQGKETQYF. As DNA, the CDR3 is TGCGCCAGCAGCTTGTTACAAGGACAGGGGAAAGAGACCCAGTACTTC.

The rearrangement uses TRBV6-5 and TRBJ2-2; D uncertain. Germline V gene lookup returns CDR1 MNHEY and CDR2 SVGAGI. V was pared by 0 bases and J by 1 base, with 6 bases between. The CDR3 totals 15 residues. The CDR3 DNA follows: TGTGCCAGCAGTTACTCGAACGGGAACACCGGGGAGCTGTTTTTT. Encoded protein: CASSYSNGNTGELFF.

The chain uses TRBV9 and TRBJ2-7; possible D gene TRBD2, 6 bases. The V end lost 0 bases, the J end lost 3 bases, and 13 bases lay between the germline ends. The CDR3 is made up of 15 amino acids. CDR1 SGDLS and CDR2 YYNGEE come from the germline V gene. The CDR3 DNA reads as TGTGCCAGCAGCGTAGGGCGGGGCCGAGGCTACGAGCAGTACTTC. This sequence encodes CASSVGRGRGYEQYF.

The gene calls are TRBV10-1 and TRBJ2-7, with 7 positions matching TRBD2. The V gene's germline CDR1 is WNHNN and CDR2 SYGVQD (reference sequence). CDR3 length equals 13 residues. The V segment lost 4 bases and the J segment 2 bases; nucleotides outside the gene matches: 2. CDR3 sequence reads: CASSASGTYEQYF. The CDR3, as DNA: TGCGCCAGCAGTGCTAGCGGTACCTACGAGCAGTACTTC.

The chain combines TRBV3-1 (or the pseudogene TRBV3-2) with TRBJ2-1; 9 bases line up with TRBD2. The germline V gene encodes CDR1 LGHDT and CDR2 YNNKEL (reference sequence). Unmatched junction bases numbered 8, after V lost 10 bases and J lost 10 bases. This CDR3 spans 12 amino acids. The DNA of the CDR3 is TGTGCCACCGATAGCGGGAGCGGGGAGCAGTTCTTC. Amino acid sequence: CATDSGSGEQFF.

The chain is built from TRBV7-2 and TRBJ2-7; unclear D gene. This CDR3 spans 12 amino acids. Germline V CDR1 and CDR2: SGHTA, FQGNSA. Trimming took 5 bases from V and 0 from J, leaving 5 bases between them. DNA for the CDR3: TGTGCCAGCAGCATAAACTCCTACGAGCAGTACTTC. Protein: CASSINSYEQYF. The whole variable domain, remainder taken from reference TRBV7-2 and TRBJ2-7, is GAGVSQSPSNKVTEKGKDVELRCDPISGHTALYWYRQSLGQGLEFLIYFQGNSAPDKSGLPSDRFSAERTGGSVSTLTIQRTQQEDSAVYLCASSINSYEQYFGPGTRLTVT.

The chain links TRBV27 to TRBJ2-1, with 15 bases that match TRBD2. Germline V gene lookup returns CDR1 MNHEY and CDR2 SMNVEV (reference sequence). Unmatched junction bases numbered 8, after V lost 2 bases and J lost 0 bases. The CDR3 is 20 residues long. Here the CDR3 reads CASSLTGLAGGGSSYNEQFF. The CDR3 DNA reads as TGTGCCAGCAGTTTAACGGGACTAGCGGGAGGTGGAAGCTCCTACAATGAGCAGTTCTTC.

V and J are TRBV29-1 and TRBJ1-1, with D unresolved. The V end lost 7 bases, the J end lost 0 bases, and 9 bases lay between the germline ends. This CDR3 spans 12 amino acids. Germline assignment: CDR1 SQVTM and CDR2 ANQGSEA. The CDR3 DNA follows: TGCAGCGCGTCTCACATGAACACTGAAGCTTTCTTT. It yields the protein CSASHMNTEAFF.

The V call is TRBV19, the J call TRBJ2-1; TRBD1 agrees at 9 bases. This CDR3 region has 14 residues. Per the germline V gene, CDR1 is LNHDA and CDR2 is SQIVND (reference sequence). V gave up 5 bases and J gave up 15 bases; unmatched junction bases: 14. In DNA form, the CDR3 reads TGTGCCAGTAGTCTCCGAACAGGGGGCAGAGGGCTGTTCTTC. It yields the protein CASSLRTGGRGLFF.

The chain uses TRBV27 and TRBJ2-2; possibly TRBD1 for D (5 bases). CDR3 length: 11 amino acids. Germline-derived CDR1 and CDR2 are MNHEY and SMNVEV (reference sequence). V was cut by 11 bases and J by 6 bases, with 10 bases left in between. DNA of the CDR3: TGTGCCGCAAGGGGCCCCGGGGAGCTGTTTTTT. This gives the protein CAARGPGELFF.

The chain recombines TRBV25-1 with TRBJ2-5; 7 positions agree with TRBD2. CDR1 and CDR2 (germline): MGHDK, SYGVNS. The trim removed 4 bases at V and 4 bases at J, leaving 15 bases unmatched. CDR3 length: 17 amino acids. CDR3 nucleotides: TGTGCCAGCAGTGGGGGGGTCACTAGCGATGTGGGAGAGACCCAGTACTTC. Translation gives CASSGGVTSDVGETQYF.

V and J are TRBV27 and TRBJ2-1; a weak D match, TRBD2 (6 bases). V shed 8 bases and J shed 0 bases, with 8 bases lying between them. The CDR3 is 13 residues long. Germline lookup yields CDR1 MNHEY and CDR2 SMNVEV (reference sequence). In DNA, the CDR3 is TGTGCCAGCCGCGGGGCCTCCTACAATGAGCAGTTCTTC. This gives the protein CASRGASYNEQFF.

The chain combines TRBV5-4 with TRBJ1-2; the D gene is possibly TRBD1 (5 bases). The CDR3 contains 13 residues. Trimming left V 4 bases short and J 4 bases short, with 11 bases between. Per germline, CDR1 SGHNT and CDR2 YYREEE (reference sequence). As DNA, the CDR3 is TGTGCCAGCAGCGTTGACAGTCCCTATGGCTACACCTTC. This gives the protein CASSVDSPYGYTF.

The chain joins TRBV7-3 to TRBJ2-5; possibly TRBD1 for D (5 bases). CDR3 length equals 13 residues. Trimming removed 6 bases from V and 1 base from J, with 9 bases in between. The V gene's germline CDR1 is SGHTA and CDR2 FQGTGA. CDR3 nucleotide sequence: TGTGCCAGCAGTCGACAGACCCAAGAGACCCAGTACTTC. Its protein is CASSRQTQETQYF. Filled out from reference TRBV7-3 and TRBJ2-5, the complete variable domain reads GAGVSQTPSNKVTEKGKYVELRCDPISGHTALYWYRQSLGQGPEFLIYFQGTGAADDSGLPNDRFFAVRPEGSVSTLKIQRTERGDSAVYLCASSRQTQETQYFGPGTRLLVL.

This chain connects TRBV2 to TRBJ2-1; D is possibly TRBD2 (5 bases). The V gene's germline CDR1 is SNHLY and CDR2 FYNNEI. The CDR3 length is 16 residues. The germline V and J ends were trimmed by 4 bases and 8 bases, with 21 bases remaining between them. The CDR3 DNA sequence: TGTGCCAGCAGTGGTGGTGGGTGGGAGAGAGTCTATGAGCAGTTCTTC. Protein product: CASSGGGWERVYEQFF.

This chain joins TRBV19 and TRBJ1-2; no firm D call. The CDR3 loop spans 10 amino acids. Germline V gives CDR1 LNHDA, CDR2 SQIVND (reference sequence). In DNA, the CDR3 is TGTGCGGCAGGTCACTATGGCTACACCTTC. Protein product: CAAGHYGYTF.

The chain recombines TRBV29-1 with TRBJ2-1; 7 bases are a match to TRBD1. This CDR3 spans 16 amino acids. From germline, CDR1 is SQVTM and CDR2 ANQGSEA. The V and J ends lost 1 base and 1 base, in that order; junction bases with no gene match: 7. CDR3 sequence (DNA): TGCAGCGTTGAAGGACACAGGGGAAAATCCTACAATGAGCAGTTCTTC. Its protein product is CSVEGHRGKSYNEQFF.